What follows are 20 T cell receptor beta chains derived from one specimen sequenced in a study of cytomegalovirus exposure and HLA in healthy donors. PCR amplification relied on 60 Vbeta primers (plus 13 Jbeta primers). TCRdb's copy holds only in-frame clones and misses some; the assay was immunoSEQ multiplex PCR. The data show about 160,000 clones, with 80% seen just once and about 6.3% held by the top ten. What was sequenced was PBMCs. All receptors derive from a male donor in good health and CMV-seropositive.

This clone was counted a few times. V is TRBV6-5 and J is TRBJ1-5, with TRBD1 matching over 7 bases. J was trimmed by 4 bases and V by 4 bases; bases with no gene match: 10. Germline V lookup: CDR1 MNHEY, CDR2 SVGAGI. This CDR3 is 16 amino acids long. The CDR3 nucleotides are TGTGCCAGCAGTTCCCTAACGACAGGGTCTAATCAGCCCCAGCATTTT. It translates to CASSSLTTGSNQPQHF.

V gene TRBV30 combines with J gene TRBJ1-3, with D uncertain. The germline gives CDR1 GTSNPN, CDR2 SVGIG (reference sequence). V dropped 3 bases and J dropped 2 bases, with 2 bases sitting between them. This CDR3 has 11 amino acids. CDR3 nucleotides: TGTGCCTGGAGCGCTGGAAACACCATATATTTT. This codes for CAWSAGNTIYF.

This clone was counted between two and nine times. The V call is TRBV6-6, the J call TRBJ2-7; tentatively, D is TRBD1 (5 bases). The CDR3 extends over 14 amino acids. In germline, CDR1 is MNHNY, CDR2 SVGAGI (reference sequence). V lost 4 bases and J lost 6, with 16 bases in between. In DNA, the CDR3 is TGTGCCAGCAGTTTGCCACAGGTGATGGGCGAGCAGTACTTC. Translating it yields CASSLPQVMGEQYF.

This clone was recorded only once. V usage is TRBV6-1 and J usage is TRBJ2-7; D is uncertain. Germline V lookup: CDR1 MNHNS, CDR2 SASEGT. The CDR3 spans 18 residues. The V end was cut by 3 bases, the J end by 2 bases, with 23 bases between. The CDR3 here is CASSEAPVPEARPYEQYF. The CDR3 DNA follows: TGTGCCAGCAGTGAGGCCCCAGTCCCTGAGGCTCGGCCCTACGAGCAGTACTTC.

The rearrangement uses TRBV18 and TRBJ1-1, with D maybe TRBD1 (5 bases). The CDR3 spans 15 residues. The V end was cut by 1 base, the J end by 1 base, with 10 bases between. Germline lookup yields CDR1 KGHSH and CDR2 LQKENI. The CDR3 reads CASSPLGTKNTEAFF. The CDR3 nucleotides read TGTGCCAGCTCACCACTAGGGACTAAGAACACTGAAGCTTTCTTT.

V and J are TRBV5-6 and TRBJ2-2; 13 nucleotides agree with TRBD2. The CDR3 sequence is 17 residues long. The germline V gene has CDR1 SGHDT and CDR2 YYEEEE. V trimming: 1 base; J trimming: 4 bases; junction bases outside the gene matches: 4. Here the CDR3 reads CASSLTSGRVSTGELFF. CDR3 bases: TGTGCCAGCAGCTTGACTAGCGGGAGGGTCAGCACCGGGGAGCTGTTTTTT. The full variable domain, rest sourced from reference TRBV5-6 and TRBJ2-2, is DAGVTQSPTHLIKTRGQQVTLRCSPKSGHDTVSWYQQALGQGPQFIFQYYEEEERQRGNFPDRFSGHQFPNYSSELNVNALLLGDSALYLCASSLTSGRVSTGELFFGEGSRLTVL.

As to this clone: One end of the junction varies from germline; a read error may be responsible. This CDR3 is also generated by other DNA sequences in the sample. The chain carries TRBV28 and TRBJ2-7, with 7 bases that match TRBD1. The CDR3 covers 13 residues. Germline V gives CDR1 MDHEN, CDR2 SYDVKM. The CDR3 region has the DNA TGCGCCAGCAGTTCCCGGGACAGCTACGAGCAGTACTTC. Its protein is CASSSRDSYEQYF. Full variable domain (rest looked up from reference TRBV28 and TRBJ2-7): DVKVTQSSRYLVKRTGEKVFLECVQDMDHENMFWYRQDPGLGLRLIYFSYDVKMKEKGDIPEGYSVSREKKERFSLILESASTNQTSMYLCASSSRDSYEQYFGPGTRLTVT.

The chain has TRBV27 and TRBJ1-4, with D maybe TRBD1 (6 bases). Looked up from germline, CDR1 is MNHEY and CDR2 is SMNVEV (reference sequence). The CDR3 has 15 amino acids. V was clipped by 6 bases and J by 5 bases, with 16 bases between them. CDR3 nucleotides: TGTGCCAGCAGGGGACTAGGGGGTTGGAATGAAAAACTGTTTTTT. This encodes CASRGLGGWNEKLFF.

This clone is a singleton in its sample. This chain joins TRBV6-4 and TRBJ2-1; the match to TRBD2 covers 16 bases. Trimming took 3 bases from V and 9 from J; bases not matched to a gene: 2. CDR1 and CDR2 (germline): MRHNA, SNTAGT. This CDR3 spans 15 amino acids. Here the CDR3 reads CASSEGTSGRGEQFF. The CDR3, as DNA: TGTGCCAGCAGTGAGGGGACTAGCGGGAGGGGTGAGCAGTTCTTC.

The J gene is TRBJ2-6, the V gene TRBV6-1, with a tentative D call TRBD1 (6 bases). Trimming left V 6 bases short and J 2 bases short, with 11 bases between. In germline, CDR1 is MNHNS, CDR2 SASEGT. This CDR3 spans 15 amino acids. DNA for the CDR3: TGTGCCAGCAGAGACGCAGGGGCTGGGGCCAACGTCCTGACTTTC. Protein sequence: CASRDAGAGANVLTF.

The chain has TRBV5-6 and TRBJ2-7; TRBD2 is a possible D gene (5 bases). V shed 2 bases and J shed 6 bases, with 9 bases lying between them. The CDR3 totals 12 residues. Germline lookup yields CDR1 SGHDT and CDR2 YYEEEE. CDR3 in DNA: TGTGCCAGCAGCTTATCTGCGGGCGAGCAGTACTTC. This translates into CASSLSAGEQYF.

The rearrangement links TRBV4-1 to TRBJ2-1; D remains unclear. The germline CDR1 and CDR2 sequences are MGHRA and YSYEKL. The germline V and J ends were trimmed by 2 bases and 6 bases, with 8 bases remaining between them. The CDR3 loop spans 13 amino acids. CDR3 sequence (DNA): TGCGCCAGCAGCCAATTCCCTGTCAATGAGCAGTTCTTC. Translating gives CASSQFPVNEQFF.

The chain carries TRBV18 and TRBJ1-4, with D possibly matching TRBD1 (5 bases). CDR3 length equals 15 residues. Trimming stripped 0 bases from V and 7 bases from J, with 12 bases between. Per germline, CDR1 KGHSH and CDR2 LQKENI. CDR3 sequence reads: CASSPPGRRGEKLFF. Here the CDR3 DNA reads TGTGCCAGCTCACCACCGGGGAGGAGGGGTGAAAAACTGTTTTTT.

The chain joins TRBV7-9 to TRBJ2-7, with D maybe TRBD2 (6 bases). V was shortened by 4 bases and J by 5 bases, with 12 bases between the two germline ends. CDR3 length equals 13 residues. The V gene's germline CDR1 is SEHNR and CDR2 FQNEAQ (reference sequence). CDR3 sequence: CASSWGLAHEQYF. CDR3 DNA: TGTGCCAGCAGCTGGGGACTTGCCCACGAGCAGTACTTC. The full variable domain, its missing parts supplied by reference TRBV7-9 and TRBJ2-7, is DTGVSQNPRHKITKRGQNVTFRCDPISEHNRLYWYRQTLGQGPEFLTYFQNEAQLEKSRLLSDRFSAERPKGSFSTLEIQRTEQGDSAMYLCASSWGLAHEQYFGPGTRLTVT.

V gene TRBV7-3 combines with J gene TRBJ2-3; 8 bases align to TRBD2. The CDR3 extends over 14 amino acids. V shed 5 bases and J 6 bases; nucleotides not matched to a gene: 7. Germline V gene data show CDR1 as SGHTA and CDR2 as FQGTGA. DNA for the CDR3: TGTGCCAGCAGCCTTAGCGGGATTACGGATACGCAGTATTTT. Translated: CASSLSGITDTQYF.

The chain recombines TRBV2 with TRBJ2-1, with a possible D match to TRBD1 (5 bases). V was cut by 5 bases and J by 6 bases, with 8 bases left in between. The CDR3 contains 12 residues. Germline CDR1 and CDR2: SNHLY and FYNNEI. DNA for the CDR3: TGTGCCAGCAGTTTTCAGGGCAATGAGCAGTTCTTC. This translates into CASSFQGNEQFF.

The J gene is TRBJ2-1, the V gene TRBV6-5; perhaps TRBD1 as D (5 bases). Trimming cost V 7 bases and J 10 bases, with 17 bases left between them. The CDR3 covers 13 residues. Germline assignment: CDR1 MNHEY and CDR2 SVGAGI. This CDR3 reads CASTLGPHREQFF. Written as DNA, the CDR3 is TGTGCCAGCACCTTAGGACCTCACAGGGAGCAGTTCTTC.

This clone appeared a few times. The chain combines TRBV4-2 with TRBJ1-2; 8 bases are shared with TRBD1. CDR1 and CDR2 (germline): LGHNA, YNFKEQ. J was trimmed by 6 bases and V by 1 base; bases with no gene match: 7. The CDR3 consists of 15 residues. This CDR3 reads CASSQGDRGYDGYTF. CDR3 in DNA: TGTGCCAGCAGCCAAGGAGACAGGGGCTATGATGGCTACACCTTC.

The chain combines TRBV7-9 with TRBJ2-7, with 9 bases fitting TRBD1. This CDR3 region has 13 residues. V lost 10 bases to trimming and J lost 5 bases; unmatched junction nucleotides: 9. CDR1 SEHNR and CDR2 FQNEAQ come from the germline V gene (reference sequence). CDR3 nucleotide sequence: TGTGCCACCAGGAGGACAGGGGTGGACGAGCAGTACTTC. Translating it yields CATRRTGVDEQYF.

J is TRBJ2-3 and V is TRBV6-1; the D gene is possibly TRBD1 (6 bases). V lost 11 bases, J lost 5 bases, and 20 bases lay in between. CDR1 is MNHNS and CDR2 is SASEGT in the germline V gene. This CDR3 has 14 amino acids. The CDR3 is CAGTVGRGQDTQYF. The CDR3 DNA reads as TGTGCCGGCACGGTTGGCAGGGGCCAAGATACGCAGTATTTT.